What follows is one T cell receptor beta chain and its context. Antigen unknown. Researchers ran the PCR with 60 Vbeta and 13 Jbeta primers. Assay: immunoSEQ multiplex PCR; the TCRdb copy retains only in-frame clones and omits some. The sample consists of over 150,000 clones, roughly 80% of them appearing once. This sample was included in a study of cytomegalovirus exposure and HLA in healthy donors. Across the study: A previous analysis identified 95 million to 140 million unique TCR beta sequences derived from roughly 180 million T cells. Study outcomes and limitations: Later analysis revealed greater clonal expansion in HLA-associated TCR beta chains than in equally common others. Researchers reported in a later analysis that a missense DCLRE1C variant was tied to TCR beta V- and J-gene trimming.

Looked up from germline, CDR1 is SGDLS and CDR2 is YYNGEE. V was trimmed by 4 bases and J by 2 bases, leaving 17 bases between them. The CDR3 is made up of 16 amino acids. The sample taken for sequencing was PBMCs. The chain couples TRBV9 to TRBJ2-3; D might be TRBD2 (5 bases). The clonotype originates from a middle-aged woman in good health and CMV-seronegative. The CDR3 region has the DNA TGTGCCAGCAGCCTCCGGGGTTGGCGGGTCACAGATACGCAGTATTTT. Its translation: CASSLRGWRVTDTQYF.